This T cell receptor (beta chain) was recovered during a study of cytomegalovirus exposure and HLA in healthy donors. Germline assignment: CDR1 SGHRS and CDR2 YFSETQ. Unmatched junction bases numbered 2, after V lost 4 bases and J lost 6 bases. CDR3 length: 14 residues. The PCR contained 60 Vbeta and 13 Jbeta primers. TCRdb's copy holds only in-frame clones and misses some; the assay was immunoSEQ multiplex PCR. Of roughly 190,000 clones listed, around 82% are singletons. The table lists this clone with a few counts. This rearrangement joins TRBV5-1 to TRBJ2-2; 11 nucleotides line up with TRBD1. The clonotype originates from a woman between 25 and 40 years old in good health and CMV-seropositive. Sequences were obtained from PBMCs. CDR3 nucleotide sequence: TGCGCCAGCAGCGGGGACAGGGGGGCCGGGGAGCTGTTTTTT. Its translation: CASSGDRGAGELFF.